A single T cell receptor beta chain is shown here with its context. Its antigen specificity is not known. Per-base quality was not reported, and no clone a single base away is much larger than it. Genomic DNA was extracted from sorted cells for sequencing of the TCRbeta CDR3 region. The immunoSEQ Assay was used to sequence the TCRbeta CDR3 regions. TCRdb carries this immuneACCESS record with in-frame sequences only. Its versions omit some clonotypes, under half of them owing to an unresolved V gene in the studies checked, with the rest unexplained. This sample gives tens of thousands of clones in total; 86% of them show up just once. 1.2% of the sample goes to the ten largest clones. The trial excluded patients who had a history of autoimmune disease or were on systemic immunosuppression. In every dose cohort, peripheral blood was drawn for TCR sequencing at baseline, cycle 4 day 1, and cycle 7 day 1. Samples came from an open-label, multicenter, first-in-human phase I dose-escalation trial of ivuxolimab. Adults with locally advanced or metastatic head and neck squamous cell, hepatocellular, melanoma or renal cell carcinoma were enrolled in the trial. CD4+ and CD8+ T cells were sorted separately from peripheral blood before TCR sequencing.

Germline trimming amounts to 4 bases on V and 0 bases on J, with 3 as the count of junction bases outside the gene matches. CDR1 LNHDA and CDR2 SQIVND were looked up in the germline V gene (reference sequence). The CDR3 goes from the cysteine to the phenylalanine over 15 residues. Of all the DNA, just the CDR3 is kept, 45 bases in frame from base 1. The sample belongs to a study of OX40 agonist ivuxolimab in advanced cancers. Concerning the study at large: Ivuxolimab was an agonistic, fully human IgG2 monoclonal antibody directed against OX40 (CD134), a costimulatory receptor. The paper covers the monotherapy dose-escalation part of the phase I ivuxolimab trial, which included N = 52 patients. Of the approximately 54 dose-escalation patients, hepatocellular carcinoma was present in around 20, melanoma in about 15, renal cell carcinoma in 9 and head and neck cancer in 9. Peripheral TCRbeta sequencing was intended to test whether TCR sequence diversity was altered and clonal T-cell expansion was caused by ivuxolimab. Three dose-escalation patients achieved partial responses, one with hepatocellular carcinoma and two with cutaneous melanoma. Patients were allowed to have had prior anti-PD-1, anti-PD-L1 or anti-CTLA-4 therapy, and approximately 39% of the dose-escalation patients had been treated with checkpoint inhibitors. In the dose-escalation cohort, 82.7% of patients were male, and the mean age was around 60 years, with a range of roughly 20 to 85. Intravenous ivuxolimab was administered to patients every 2 weeks at six dose levels: 0.01, 0.1, 0.3, 1.5, 3 and 10 mg/kg.

Findings and caveats that apply to the study as a whole: On average, CD8+ T cells showed more expanded clones than CD4+ T cells after ivuxolimab. Partial responders in the 0.1-3.0 mg/kg groups had among the lowest normalized peripheral clonal expansion, especially among CD8+ T cells. Low levels of normalized T-cell clonal expansion were also seen in some nonresponding patients. The antigen specificity of the clonally expanded peripheral T cells was not determined. At doses from 0.1 to 3.0 mg/kg, clonal expansion was seen in both CD4+ and CD8+ blood T cells between baseline and week 6.

The receptor was isolated from an adult with an advanced solid tumor such as melanoma, head and neck, liver or kidney cancer. In this chain, TRBV19 is recombined with TRBJ1-5; TRBD1 fits 7 bases in the junction. The sequences come from CD4+ or CD8+ T cells sorted from blood, collected in a trial of the OX40 agonist ivuxolimab. CDR3 sequence: CASSKGGNSNQPQHF. The DNA sequence is given as TGTGCCAGTAGTAAAGGGGGCAATAGCAATCAGCCCCAGCATTTT.